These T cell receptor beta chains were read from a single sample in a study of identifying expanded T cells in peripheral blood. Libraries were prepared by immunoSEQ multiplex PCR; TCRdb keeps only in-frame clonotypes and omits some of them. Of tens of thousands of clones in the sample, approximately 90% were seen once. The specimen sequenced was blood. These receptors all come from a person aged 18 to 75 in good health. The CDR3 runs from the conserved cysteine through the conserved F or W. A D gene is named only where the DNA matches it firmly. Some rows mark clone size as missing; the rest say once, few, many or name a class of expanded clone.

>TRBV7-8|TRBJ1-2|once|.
CASSLDHRWGSEANYGYTF
TGTGCCAGCAGCCTAGACCATCGGTGGGGTTCGGAGGCTAACTATGGCTACACCTTC
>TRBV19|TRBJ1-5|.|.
CASAQGKSNQPQHF
TGTGCCAGCGCACAGGGTAAGAGCAATCAGCCCCAGCATTTT
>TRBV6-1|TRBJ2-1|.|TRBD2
CASSERTSGGGDEQFF
TGTGCCAGCAGTGAGAGGACTAGCGGGGGAGGGGATGAGCAGTTCTTC
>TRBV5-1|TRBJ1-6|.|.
CASSSTGNSPLHF
TGCGCCAGCAGCTCAACAGGGAATTCACCCCTCCACTTT
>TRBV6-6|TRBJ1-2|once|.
CASSRDRSLGYTF
TGTGCCAGCAGCCGTGACAGGAGCTTGGGCTACACCTTC
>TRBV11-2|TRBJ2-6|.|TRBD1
CASRPLRDRGFSGANVLTF
TGTGCCAGCAGACCCCTCCGGGACAGGGGGTTCTCTGGGGCCAACGTCCTGACTTTC
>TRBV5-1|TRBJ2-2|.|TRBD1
CASSTPQGSNTGELFF
TGCGCCAGCAGCACCCCACAGGGGTCGAACACCGGGGAGCTGTTTTTT
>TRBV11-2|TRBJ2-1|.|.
CASSLRAWESSYNEQFF
TGTGCCAGCAGCTTAAGGGCGTGGGAGAGCTCCTACAATGAGCAGTTCTTC
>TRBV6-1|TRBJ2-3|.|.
CASSLDSWTQYF
TGTGCCAGCAGCCTTGACAGTTGGACGCAGTATTTT
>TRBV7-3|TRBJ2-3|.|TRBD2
CASSLRGLAGDTQYF
TGTGCCAGCAGCTTAAGAGGGCTAGCGGGAGATACGCAGTATTTT
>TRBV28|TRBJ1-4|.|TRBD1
CASSNTGGPNEKLFF
TGTGCCAGCAGTAACACAGGGGGACCGAATGAAAAACTGTTTTTT
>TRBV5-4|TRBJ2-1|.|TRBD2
CASSSSGGADNEQFF
TGTGCCAGCAGCTCCAGCGGGGGGGCCGACAATGAGCAGTTCTTC
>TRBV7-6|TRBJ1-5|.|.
CASSLAIGYNQPQHF
TGTGCCAGCAGCTTAGCTATCGGGTACAATCAGCCCCAGCATTTT
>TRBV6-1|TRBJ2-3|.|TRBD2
CASSEFSGGPDTQYF
TGTGCCAGCAGTGAGTTTAGCGGGGGGCCAGATACGCAGTATTTT
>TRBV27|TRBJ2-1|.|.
CASSVSGGPYNEQFF
TGTGCCAGCAGTGTTTCGGGGGGCCCCTACAATGAGCAGTTCTTC
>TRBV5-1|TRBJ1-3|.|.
CASSSPWGDNTIYF
TGCGCCAGCAGCTCCCCTTGGGGGGATAACACCATATATTTT
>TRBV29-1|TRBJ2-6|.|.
CSVEDYAMPGSGANVLTF
TGCAGCGTTGAAGATTATGCTATGCCCGGCTCTGGGGCCAACGTCCTGACTTTC
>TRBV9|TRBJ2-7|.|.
CASSVASGPYEQYF
TGTGCCAGCAGCGTAGCTAGTGGGCCCTACGAGCAGTACTTC
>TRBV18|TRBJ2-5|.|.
CASSPGGIKKETQYF
TGTGCCAGCTCACCAGGGGGGATAAAGAAAGAGACCCAGTACTTC
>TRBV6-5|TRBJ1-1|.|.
CASSYSPTLSTEAFF
TGTGCCAGCAGTTACTCCCCAACACTGTCCACTGAAGCTTTCTTT
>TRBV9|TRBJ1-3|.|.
CASSVGSLISGNTIYF
TGTGCCAGCAGCGTAGGTAGTCTCATCTCTGGAAACACCATATATTTT
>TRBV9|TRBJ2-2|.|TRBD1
CASKTGGSNTGELFF
TGTGCCAGCAAGACAGGGGGCTCGAACACCGGGGAGCTGTTTTTT
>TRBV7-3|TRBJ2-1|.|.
CASSLSRGAHNEQFF
TGTGCCAGCAGCTTATCGAGGGGGGCCCACAATGAGCAGTTCTTC
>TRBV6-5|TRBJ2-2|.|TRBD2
CASSSAGTTFTGELFF
TGTGCCAGCAGTTCAGCCGGGACTACCTTCACCGGGGAGCTGTTTTTT
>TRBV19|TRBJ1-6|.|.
CASNAGGGYNSPLHF
TGTGCCAGCAACGCGGGAGGGGGTTATAATTCACCCCTCCACTTT
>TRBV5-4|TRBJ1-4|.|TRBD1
CASSDRQGNNEKLFF
TGTGCCAGCAGTGACCGACAGGGGAATAATGAAAAACTGTTTTTT
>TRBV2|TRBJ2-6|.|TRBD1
CASREDRGRVANVLTF
TGTGCCAGCAGGGAGGACAGGGGGCGCGTGGCCAACGTCCTGACTTTC
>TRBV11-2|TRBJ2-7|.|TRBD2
CASSLRGGSSYEQYF
TGTGCCAGCAGCTTACGGGGCGGGAGCTCCTACGAGCAGTACTTC
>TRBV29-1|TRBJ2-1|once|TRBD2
CSVGGSGFAGGNEQFF
TGCAGCGTTGGTGGGTCCGGGTTCGCGGGGGGGAATGAGCAGTTCTTC
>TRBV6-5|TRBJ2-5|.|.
CASSYRPSDQETQYF
TGTGCCAGCAGTTACCGGCCCTCGGACCAAGAGACCCAGTACTTC
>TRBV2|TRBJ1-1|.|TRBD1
CASSDQGARVAFF
TGTGCCAGCAGTGATCAGGGGGCAAGGGTAGCTTTCTTT
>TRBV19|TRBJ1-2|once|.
CASSRWDWNGYTF
TGTGCCAGTAGTAGGTGGGACTGGAATGGCTACACCTTC
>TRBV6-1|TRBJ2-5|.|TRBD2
CASQPGGGSETQYF
TGTGCCAGCCAACCGGGCGGGGGGTCTGAGACCCAGTACTTC
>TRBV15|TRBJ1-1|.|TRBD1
CATRRQGVKGNTEAFF
TGTGCCACCAGAAGGCAGGGGGTAAAGGGGAACACTGAAGCTTTCTTT
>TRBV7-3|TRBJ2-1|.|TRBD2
CASSQSGLAGVSRSYNEQFF
TGTGCCAGCAGCCAATCTGGACTAGCGGGAGTCAGTCGCTCCTACAATGAGCAGTTCTTC
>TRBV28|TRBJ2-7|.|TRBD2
CASSSTSGRYEQYF
TGTGCCAGCAGTTCGACTAGCGGGAGGTACGAGCAGTACTTC
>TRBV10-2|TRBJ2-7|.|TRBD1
CAKAGGHYEQYF
TGCGCCAAAGCAGGGGGACACTACGAGCAGTACTTC
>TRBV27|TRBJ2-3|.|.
CASSLISTDTQYF
TGTGCCAGCAGCCTGATTAGCACAGATACGCAGTATTTT
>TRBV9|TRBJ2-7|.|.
CASSVEVMGYEQYF
TGTGCCAGCAGCGTAGAAGTAATGGGATACGAGCAGTACTTC
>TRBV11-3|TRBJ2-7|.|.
CASSSRDSLGEQYF
TGTGCCAGCAGCTCCCGGGACTCGCTGGGGGAGCAGTACTTC
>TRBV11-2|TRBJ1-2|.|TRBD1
CASSNRGNYGYTF
TGTGCCAGCAGTAACAGGGGAAACTATGGCTACACCTTC
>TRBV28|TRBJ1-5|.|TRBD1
CASSLIIGQGAGNQPQHF
TGTGCCAGCAGTTTAATCATTGGACAGGGGGCCGGCAATCAGCCCCAGCATTTT
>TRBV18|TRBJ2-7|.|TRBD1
CASSPPGTGGIYEQYF
TGTGCCAGCTCACCGCCCGGGACAGGGGGCATTTACGAGCAGTACTTC
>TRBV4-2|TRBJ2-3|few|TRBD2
CASSPTGTSGSTDTQYF
TGTGCCAGCAGCCCGACCGGGACTAGCGGGTCCACAGATACGCAGTATTTT
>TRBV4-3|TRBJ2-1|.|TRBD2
CASSLWGGTSGRVGPYNEQFF
TGCGCCAGCAGCCTATGGGGCGGGACTAGCGGGAGAGTAGGTCCTTACAATGAGCAGTTCTTC
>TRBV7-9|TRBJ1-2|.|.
CASSLVGFGGYTF
TGTGCCAGCAGCTTAGTCGGGTTTGGGGGCTACACCTTC
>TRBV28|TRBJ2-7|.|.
CASSSRGPYEQYF
TGTGCCAGCAGTTCCAGGGGACCTTACGAGCAGTACTTC